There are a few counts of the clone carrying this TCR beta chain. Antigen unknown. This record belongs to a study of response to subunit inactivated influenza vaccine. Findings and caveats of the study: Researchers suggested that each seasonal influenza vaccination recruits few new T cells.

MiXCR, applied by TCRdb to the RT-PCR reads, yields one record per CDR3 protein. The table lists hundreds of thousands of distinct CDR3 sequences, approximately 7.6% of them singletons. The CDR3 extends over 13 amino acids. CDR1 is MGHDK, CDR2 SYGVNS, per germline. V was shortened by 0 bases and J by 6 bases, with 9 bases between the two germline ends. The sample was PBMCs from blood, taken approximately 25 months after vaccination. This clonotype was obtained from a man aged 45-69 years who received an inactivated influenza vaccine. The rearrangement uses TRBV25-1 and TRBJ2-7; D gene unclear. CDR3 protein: CASSEYVPGEQYF. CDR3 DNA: TGTGCCAGCAGTGAATATGTCCCGGGCGAGCAGTACTTC.